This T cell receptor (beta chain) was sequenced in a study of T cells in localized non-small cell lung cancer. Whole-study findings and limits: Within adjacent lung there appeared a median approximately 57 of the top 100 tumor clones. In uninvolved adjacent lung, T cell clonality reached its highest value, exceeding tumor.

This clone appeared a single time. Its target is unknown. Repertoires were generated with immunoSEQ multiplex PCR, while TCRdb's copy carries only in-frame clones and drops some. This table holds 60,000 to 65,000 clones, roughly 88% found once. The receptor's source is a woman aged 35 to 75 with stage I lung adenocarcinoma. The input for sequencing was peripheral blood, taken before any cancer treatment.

The CDR3 reads CASSLGLGQGASGYTF. Written as DNA, the CDR3 is TGTGCCAGCAGTTTAGGTCTCGGACAGGGGGCCTCGGGGTACACCTTC. The genes are TRBV27 and TRBJ1-2; the match to TRBD1 covers 11 bases. Germline V gives CDR1 MNHEY, CDR2 SMNVEV (reference sequence). The length of the CDR3 is 16 residues. With V trimmed by 2 bases and J by 11 bases, 13 bases remained unmatched.